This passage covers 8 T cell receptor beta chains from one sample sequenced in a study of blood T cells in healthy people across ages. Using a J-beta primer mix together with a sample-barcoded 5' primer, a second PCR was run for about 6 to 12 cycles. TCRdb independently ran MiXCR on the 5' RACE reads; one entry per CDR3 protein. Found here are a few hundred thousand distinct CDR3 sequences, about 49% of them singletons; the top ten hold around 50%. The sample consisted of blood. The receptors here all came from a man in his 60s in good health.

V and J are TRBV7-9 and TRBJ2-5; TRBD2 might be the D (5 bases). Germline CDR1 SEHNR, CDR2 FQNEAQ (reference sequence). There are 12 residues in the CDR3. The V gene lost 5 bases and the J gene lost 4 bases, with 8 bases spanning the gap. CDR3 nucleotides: TGTGCCAGCAGCGGACGGGGAGAGACCCAGTACTTC. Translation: CASSGRGETQYF.

The CDR3 coding sequence is TGTGCCAGCAGCTCCCTGGGGGAGGGGTATCAGCCCCAGCATTTT. This codes for CASSSLGEGYQPQHF. The rearrangement links TRBV5-5 to TRBJ1-5; possibly TRBD1 for D (5 bases). V lost 3 bases, J lost 5 bases, and 15 bases lay in between. The V gene's germline CDR1 is SGHKS and CDR2 YYEKEE (reference sequence). CDR3 length: 15 amino acids.

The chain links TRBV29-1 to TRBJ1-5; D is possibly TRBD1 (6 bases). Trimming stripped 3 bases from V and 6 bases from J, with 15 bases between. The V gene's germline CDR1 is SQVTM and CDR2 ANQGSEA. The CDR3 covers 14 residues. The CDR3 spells CSVDLGGNGQPQHF. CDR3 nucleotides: TGCAGCGTTGATCTAGGGGGGAACGGTCAGCCCCAGCATTTT.

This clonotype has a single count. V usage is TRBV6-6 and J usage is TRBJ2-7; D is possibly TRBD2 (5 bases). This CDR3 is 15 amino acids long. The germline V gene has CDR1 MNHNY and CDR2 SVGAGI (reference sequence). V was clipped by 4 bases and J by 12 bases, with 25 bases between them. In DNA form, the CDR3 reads TGTGCCAGCAGTTGGGGTGAGACCCAGTACTGCGGGCCGTACTTC. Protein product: CASSWGETQYCGPYF.

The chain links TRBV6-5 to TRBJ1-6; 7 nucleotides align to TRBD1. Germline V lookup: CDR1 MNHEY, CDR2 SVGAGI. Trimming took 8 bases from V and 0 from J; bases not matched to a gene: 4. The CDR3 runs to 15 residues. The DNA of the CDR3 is TGTGCCAGCCGATACAGGGGCTCCTATAATTCACCCCTCCACTTT. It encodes CASRYRGSYNSPLHF.

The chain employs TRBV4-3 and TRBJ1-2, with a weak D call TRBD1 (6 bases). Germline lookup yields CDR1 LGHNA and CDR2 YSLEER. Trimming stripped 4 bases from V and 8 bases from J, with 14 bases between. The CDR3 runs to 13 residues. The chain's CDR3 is CASSPSGAGGYTF. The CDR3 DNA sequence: TGCGCCAGCAGCCCCTCGGGGGCGGGGGGCTACACCTTC.

The CDR3, as DNA: TGTGCCAGCAGCGCCACAGGGTCTACTGAAGCTTTCTTT. As protein: CASSATGSTEAFF. The chain recombines TRBV11-2 with TRBJ1-1; perhaps TRBD1 as D (6 bases). V was cut by 5 bases and J by 5 bases, with 12 bases left in between. Germline V gives CDR1 SGHAT, CDR2 FQNNGV. This CDR3 contains 13 residues.

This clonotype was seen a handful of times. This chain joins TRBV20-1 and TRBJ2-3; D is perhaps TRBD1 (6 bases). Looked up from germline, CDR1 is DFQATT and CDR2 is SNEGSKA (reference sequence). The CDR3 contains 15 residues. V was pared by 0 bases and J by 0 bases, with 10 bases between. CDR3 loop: CSARDPGASTDTQYF. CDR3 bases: TGCAGTGCTAGAGACCCAGGGGCAAGCACAGATACGCAGTATTTT.